These 5 T cell receptor beta chains share one sample of origin, sequenced in a study of blood T cells in healthy people across ages. PCR was performed a second time for 7 to 11 cycles using a sample-barcoded 5' primer and a J-beta primer mix. In TCRdb, the 5' RACE reads were re-called with MiXCR into one record per CDR3 protein. The sample records about 640,000 distinct CDR3 sequences, under 65% being singletons. The sample taken for sequencing was blood. The receptors come from a man between 60 and 75 years old in good health.

The rearrangement uses TRBV7-9 and TRBJ1-1; 9 nucleotides agree with TRBD1. The CDR3 spans 14 residues. The J segment lost 6 bases and the V segment lost 5 bases, leaving 7 bases of the junction unmatched. CDR1 and CDR2 from the germline V gene are SEHNR and FQNEAQ (reference sequence). Here the CDR3 reads CASSARQGEAEAFF. The DNA of the CDR3 is TGTGCCAGCAGCGCACGACAGGGGGAGGCTGAAGCTTTCTTT.

V gene TRBV6-6 combines with J gene TRBJ2-5; D possibly corresponds to TRBD2 (6 bases). The CDR3 spans 14 residues. The V and J ends lost 7 bases and 5 bases respectively, with 17 bases between them. CDR1 and CDR2 from the germline V gene are MNHNY and SVGAGI (reference sequence). This CDR3 reads CASTRRDPRETQYF. The DNA of the CDR3 is TGTGCCAGCACCAGGCGGGATCCGCGGGAGACCCAGTACTTC.

This clonotype has a handful of counts. As DNA, the CDR3 is TGCAGTGCTCACCAAATCACTGAAGCTTTCTTT. Residues: CSAHQITEAFF. This chain uses TRBV20-1 with TRBJ1-1; D is unclear. Between the trimmed V and J ends, which lost 5 bases and 4 bases, there was a span of 8 bases. The CDR3 length is 11 residues. Looked up from germline, CDR1 is DFQATT and CDR2 is SNEGSKA (reference sequence).

In its sample, this clonotype was seen once. The chain recombines TRBV28 with TRBJ2-7, with D possibly TRBD2 on 6 matching bases. The J call is in doubt because the DNA end fits TRBJ2-5 better. This CDR3 region has 14 residues. Germline CDR1 is MDHEN and CDR2 is SYDVKM. CDR3 residues: CASSPPLRGETQYF. Written as DNA, the CDR3 is TGTGCCAGCAGCCCCCCTCTCCGGGGGGAGACCCAGTACTTC.

The J gene is TRBJ2-1, the V gene TRBV20-1, with 9 bases identical to TRBD2. In germline, CDR1 is DFQATT, CDR2 SNEGSKA (reference sequence). The V segment lost 6 bases and the J segment 0 bases; nucleotides outside the gene matches: 12. The length of the CDR3 is 17 residues. The CDR3 is CSAKGLAGTSSYNEQFF. The CDR3 region has the DNA TGCAGTGCAAAGGGTCTAGCGGGGACGAGCTCCTACAATGAGCAGTTCTTC.